One sample yielded the 8 T cell receptor beta chains listed below, sequenced in a study of CD8 T cells in Susac syndrome. RNA in amounts of about 0.5 to 1 ug was reverse transcribed with random hexamers. TCRdb reprocessed the immunoSEQ multiplex PCR reads with MiXCR, giving one entry per CDR3 protein. The sample has about 200,000 distinct CDR3 sequences, 91% seen once. The sample consisted of CD4+ T cells from PBMCs. These receptor sequences come from a human donor with Susac syndrome.

The V gene is TRBV20-1, the J gene TRBJ1-6, with unresolved D. The V and J ends lost 1 base and 7 bases respectively, with 11 bases between them. Germline lookup yields CDR1 DFQATT and CDR2 SNEGSKA (reference sequence). The CDR3 length is 14 residues. CDR3 loop: CSARASGSNSPLHF. Here the CDR3 DNA reads TGCAGTGCTAGAGCGTCTGGGTCAAATTCACCCCTCCACTTT.

There are a few counts of this clonotype. The chain recombines TRBV6-6 with TRBJ2-5, with D possibly being TRBD1 (5 bases). V lost 2 bases to trimming and J lost 4 bases, with 11 bases between them. The germline CDR1 and CDR2 sequences are MNHNY and SVGAGI (reference sequence). The CDR3 is 14 residues long. CDR3 amino acids: CASSYPSRAETQYF. The CDR3 DNA reads as TGTGCCAGCAGTTACCCCAGCAGGGCAGAGACCCAGTACTTC.

The chain uses TRBV6-6 and TRBJ2-7; TRBD2 matches 11 bases. Germline CDR1 is MNHNY and CDR2 is SVGAGI (reference sequence). The CDR3 totals 15 residues. V was clipped by 6 bases and J by 3 bases; unmatched bases: 7. CDR3 nucleotides: TGTGCCAGCAGCCCTCTTCTAGCGGGGGGCTACGAGCAGTACTTC. Protein product: CASSPLLAGGYEQYF.

The chain recombines TRBV7-2 with TRBJ2-1; D possibly corresponds to TRBD2 (5 bases). The CDR3 contains 12 residues. V was trimmed by 4 bases and J by 9 bases, leaving 10 bases between them. CDR1 is SGHTA and CDR2 is FQGNSA in the germline V gene. Here the CDR3 DNA reads TGTGCCAGCAGCTCGGAGAGCGGTGAGCAGTTCTTC. Its translation: CASSSESGEQFF.

CDR3 loop: CASSFWQTNQPQHF. Here the CDR3 DNA reads TGTGCCAGCAGCTTCTGGCAAACCAATCAGCCCCAGCATTTT. The chain recombines TRBV5-8 with TRBJ1-5, with unresolved D. Germline V CDR1 and CDR2: SGHTS, YDEGEE. CDR3 length equals 14 residues. Trimming pared 2 bases from V and 3 bases from J, leaving 9 bases between.

This rearrangement joins TRBV12-3 or TRBV12-4 to TRBJ2-4; TRBD1 might be the D (5 bases). V was pared by 6 bases and J by 2 bases, with 20 bases between. This CDR3 is built from 17 residues. CDR3 in amino acids: CASSPLSGAGSKNIQYF. DNA for the CDR3: TGTGCCAGCAGCCCCCTTAGTGGGGCCGGTTCCAAAAACATTCAGTACTTC.

This chain uses TRBV6-5 with TRBJ1-1; D unclear. CDR3 length: 14 residues. Between the trimmed V and J ends, which lost 7 bases and 1 base, there was a span of 13 bases. Germline CDR1 is MNHEY and CDR2 is SVGAGI. In DNA form, the CDR3 reads TGTGCCAGCATACCAGGCGGGAAGAACACTGAAGCTTTCTTT. As protein: CASIPGGKNTEAFF.

This clonotype appeared a single time. V and J are TRBV15 and TRBJ2-5, with D possibly matching TRBD2 (5 bases). Per the germline V gene, CDR1 is LNHNV and CDR2 is YYDKDF (reference sequence). The CDR3 sequence is 15 residues long. Trimming left V 4 bases short and J 5 bases short, with 17 bases between. The CDR3 sequence is CATSNAVVRRETQYF. The DNA for the CDR3 is TGTGCCACCAGCAACGCAGTGGTCAGGAGGGAGACCCAGTACTTC.